These 32 T cell receptor beta chains share one sample of origin, sequenced in a study of patients and donors after allogeneic stem cell transplantation. TCRdb ran MiXCR on the RT-PCR reads and lists one entry per CDR3 protein. The top ten clones hold around 6% of a sample with 920,000 or so distinct CDR3 sequences, roughly 18% of them seen once. Sequenced: blood, either unsorted or a sorted T cell fraction (not recorded which). These receptors were collected from a human donor who was either an allogeneic HSCT recipient or a stem cell or donor lymphocyte infusion donor (not recorded which). It is not recorded whose cells these are; they may come from a transplant donor.

This clonotype was picked up many times. V and J are TRBV12-3 or TRBV12-4 and TRBJ2-2, with 8 bases lining up with TRBD2. V dropped 3 bases and J dropped 2; count of bases not matched to a gene: 8. The CDR3 consists of 17 residues. The CDR3 region is CASSLGLAGSNTGELFF. CDR3 DNA sequence: TGTGCCAGCAGTTTGGGGCTAGCGGGTTCTAACACCGGGGAGCTGTTTTTT.

In its sample, this clonotype was seen a few times. The rearrangement uses TRBV7-9 and TRBJ2-2; 7 bases map to TRBD2. Germline loops: CDR1 SEHNR, CDR2 FQNEAQ (reference sequence). This CDR3 has 17 residues. With V trimmed by 5 bases and J by 6 bases, 15 bases remained unmatched. The CDR3 sequence is CASSPGFRKGLAGELFF. Written as DNA, the CDR3 is TGTGCCAGCAGCCCGGGGTTCAGGAAAGGACTAGCCGGGGAGCTGTTTTTT.

The CDR3 sequence: CASSPGRGLGLEQYF. CDR3 bases: TGTGCCAGCTCACCGGGAAGGGGGCTAGGGCTCGAGCAGTACTTC. The J gene is TRBJ2-7, the V gene TRBV18; 7 bases match TRBD1. Trimming took 3 bases from V and 6 from J; bases not matched to a gene: 11. Germline V gene sequence: CDR1 KGHSH, CDR2 LQKENI. The CDR3 is 15 amino acids.

This clonotype was found many times. This sequence joins TRBV20-1 and TRBJ1-6; a possible D gene is TRBD1 (6 bases). Trimming took off 2 bases at V and 9 bases at J, with 8 bases between the two ends. The CDR3 sequence is 12 residues long. CDR1 is DFQATT, CDR2 SNEGSKA, per germline (reference sequence). The chain's CDR3 is CSARQQGSPLHF. The CDR3, as DNA: TGCAGTGCTAGACAACAGGGTTCACCCCTCCACTTT.

V and J are TRBV30 and TRBJ1-5; D call uncertain. The ends were cut back, 1 base at V and 4 bases at J, with 8 bases in the middle. This CDR3 comprises 13 residues. Germline-derived CDR1 and CDR2 are GTSNPN and SVGIG (reference sequence). The CDR3 protein is CAWSGVGNQPQHF. CDR3 bases: TGTGCCTGGAGTGGGGTCGGAAATCAGCCCCAGCATTTT. The full variable domain, rest sourced from reference TRBV30 and TRBJ1-5, is SQTIHQWPATLVQPVGSPLSLECTVEGTSNPNLYWYRQAAGRGLQLLFYSVGIGQISSEVPQNLSASRPQDRQFILSSKKLLLSDSGFYLCAWSGVGNQPQHFGDGTRLSIL.

The table lists this clonotype with many counts. The gene calls are TRBV6-1 and TRBJ1-2; D not resolved. V was trimmed by 2 bases and J by 4 bases, leaving 5 bases between them. CDR1 and CDR2 (germline): MNHNS, SASEGT. The CDR3 consists of 12 residues. CDR3 sequence reads: CASSERSYGYTF. The CDR3 DNA reads TGTGCCAGCAGTGAACGGAGCTATGGCTACACCTTC.

In this sample, this clonotype turned up once. CDR3 region: CASRLGQGGSGELFF. For the CDR3, the DNA is TGTGCCAGCAGACTCGGACAGGGAGGGTCCGGGGAGCTGTTTTTT. This rearrangement joins TRBV6-1 to TRBJ2-2; D perhaps matches TRBD1 (8 bases). The length of the CDR3 is 15 residues. From germline, CDR1 is MNHNS and CDR2 SASEGT. The V gene lost 6 bases and the J gene lost 6 bases, with 17 bases spanning the gap.

The V gene is TRBV2, the J gene TRBJ2-3; D is unclear. V lost 0 bases and J lost 6, with 7 bases in between. This CDR3 comprises 13 residues. Germline V lookup: CDR1 SNHLY, CDR2 FYNNEI. CDR3: CASSEARRDTQYF. The CDR3 DNA reads as TGTGCCAGCAGTGAAGCGCGTAGGGATACGCAGTATTTT.

V gene TRBV12-3 or TRBV12-4 combines with J gene TRBJ1-6, with D maybe TRBD1 (5 bases). Trimming stripped 3 bases from V and 6 bases from J, with 12 bases between. CDR3 length equals 15 residues. CDR3 region: CASSFQGPSNSPLHF. The CDR3 region has the DNA TGTGCCAGCAGTTTCCAGGGTCCGAGTAATTCACCCCTCCACTTT.

This clonotype was picked up a small number of times. The rearrangement links TRBV12-3 or TRBV12-4 to TRBJ2-7; the D gene is possibly TRBD1 (5 bases). V was shortened by 4 bases and J by 2 bases, with 15 bases between the two germline ends. The length of the CDR3 is 15 residues. The CDR3 region is CASSYGQGSPYEQYF. The CDR3 nucleotides are TGTGCCAGCAGTTACGGGCAGGGATCACCCTACGAGCAGTACTTC.

This clonotype showed up just a few times. The gene calls are TRBV20-1 and TRBJ1-2, with TRBD1 matching over 9 bases. Germline V CDR1 and CDR2: DFQATT, SNEGSKA (reference sequence). The CDR3 covers 12 residues. The ends lost 4 bases at V and 4 bases at J; junction bases unmatched: 1. The CDR3 DNA reads TGCAGTGCTATGACAGGGGGCTATGGCTACACCTTC. This gives the protein CSAMTGGYGYTF.

This chain links TRBV20-1 with TRBJ2-1, with 10 bases identical to TRBD2. The CDR3 has 14 amino acids. Germline CDR1 DFQATT, CDR2 SNEGSKA (reference sequence). J was trimmed by 9 bases and V by 4 bases; bases with no gene match: 9. The CDR3 loop reads CSAKTPSGSSEQFF. CDR3 nucleotides: TGCAGTGCTAAGACTCCTAGCGGGAGCAGTGAGCAGTTCTTC.

This clonotype occurred many times. This chain links TRBV7-9 with TRBJ1-2; D is unclear. The V end was cut by 5 bases, the J end by 7 bases, with 14 bases between. This CDR3 spans 13 amino acids. Germline V gene data show CDR1 as SEHNR and CDR2 as FQNEAQ (reference sequence). Here the CDR3 reads CASSLTPRRGYTF. The CDR3 coding sequence is TGTGCCAGCAGCCTCACCCCCAGGCGTGGCTACACCTTC.

This clonotype was detected many times. V gene TRBV29-1 combines with J gene TRBJ2-1; TRBD2 might be the D (5 bases). V was shortened by 2 bases and J by 12 bases, with 8 bases between the two germline ends. This CDR3 contains 10 residues. Germline values: CDR1 SQVTM, CDR2 ANQGSEA. CDR3 amino acids: CSVESRGQFF. The DNA of the CDR3 is TGCAGCGTTGAATCTCGGGGGCAGTTCTTC.

The chain is built from TRBV20-1 and TRBJ1-2, with a possible D match to TRBD1 (5 bases). Trimming pared 5 bases from V and 2 bases from J, leaving 24 bases between. This CDR3 has 17 amino acids. Germline values: CDR1 DFQATT, CDR2 SNEGSKA (reference sequence). The CDR3 protein is CSAPAGQKYYLNYGYTF. CDR3 DNA: TGCAGTGCTCCAGCGGGGCAGAAATATTACCTAAACTATGGCTACACCTTC.

This clonotype was detected a few times. This rearrangement joins TRBV24-1 to TRBJ2-3; D unclear. Germline V gene data show CDR1 as KGHDR and CDR2 as SFDVKD. CDR3 length: 14 residues. V was shortened by 5 bases and J by 8 bases, with 16 bases between the two germline ends. In nucleotides, the CDR3 is TGTGCCACCAGTGCCCCCCGCCGTGAGGTTACGCAGTATTTT. Translating it yields CATSAPRREVTQYF.

This sequence joins TRBV6-2 or TRBV6-3 and TRBJ2-1; the D is unclear. This CDR3 is 12 amino acids long. Deletions cut 3 bases from V and 7 bases from J, with 7 bases between. The germline CDR1 and CDR2 sequences are MNHEY and SVGEGT. The CDR3 is CASSYFLNEQFF. The CDR3 region has the DNA TGTGCCAGCAGTTATTTCCTAAATGAGCAGTTCTTC.

This clonotype occurred a few times. The J gene is TRBJ1-3, the V gene TRBV12-3 or TRBV12-4; no reliable D call. CDR3 length: 14 amino acids. The ends were cut back, 7 bases at V and 1 base at J, with 11 bases in the middle. CDR3 in amino acids: CASTKKTSGNTIYF. CDR3 in DNA: TGTGCCAGCACAAAAAAGACATCTGGAAACACCATATATTTT.

This clonotype showed up many times. CDR3 DNA sequence: TGTGCCAGCAGCTTAGTTAGTGCAGGCACGCACGAAGCTTTCTTT. Protein: CASSLVSAGTHEAFF. The chain carries TRBV7-2 and TRBJ1-1; the D is unclear. Trimming took off 1 base at V and 8 bases at J, with 17 bases between the two ends. Per germline, CDR1 SGHTA and CDR2 FQGNSA. The CDR3 covers 15 residues. The full variable domain, its missing parts supplied by reference TRBV7-2 and TRBJ1-1, is GAGVSQSPSNKVTEKGKDVELRCDPISGHTALYWYRQSLGQGLEFLIYFQGNSAPDKSGLPSDRFSAERTGGSVSTLTIQRTQQEDSAVYLCASSLVSAGTHEAFFGQGTRLTVV.

In this sample, this clonotype turned up many times. The gene calls are TRBV29-1 and TRBJ1-1; D gene ambiguous. The CDR3 is 10 amino acids. V was clipped by 7 bases and J by 10 bases, with 13 bases between them. Germline V CDR1 and CDR2: SQVTM, ANQGSEA. Here the CDR3 reads CSDGPTSAFF. The CDR3 nucleotides are TGCAGCGATGGACCGACTTCAGCTTTCTTT. The full variable domain, its missing parts supplied by reference TRBV29-1 and TRBJ1-1, is SAVISQKPSRDICQRGTSLTIQCQVDSQVTMMFWYRQQPGQSLTLIATANQGSEATYESGFVIDKFPISRPNLTFSTLTVSNMSPEDSSIYLCSDGPTSAFFGQGTRLTVV.

This clonotype was seen a handful of times. The chain employs TRBV6-2 or TRBV6-3 and TRBJ2-7; 7 bases are a match to TRBD2. This CDR3 is built from 15 residues. J gave up 3 bases and V 6 bases, and 11 bases lay outside the gene matches. Per germline, CDR1 MNHEY and CDR2 SVGEGT. The CDR3 DNA sequence: TGTGCCAGCAGCGCCGGGAGGTGGGGGGACTACGAGCAGTACTTC. Its protein product is CASSAGRWGDYEQYF.

A few counts support this clonotype. The chain is built from TRBV10-3 and TRBJ2-1; 7 nucleotides line up with TRBD1. V shed 7 bases and J 6 bases; nucleotides not matched to a gene: 6. Germline-derived CDR1 and CDR2 are ENHRY and SYGVKD. The CDR3 runs to 13 residues. The CDR3: CAINMGQTNEQFF. CDR3 bases: TGTGCCATCAACATGGGACAGACCAATGAGCAGTTCTTC.

The genes are TRBV9 and TRBJ2-3, with 11 bases lining up with TRBD2. J lost 5 bases, V lost 4 bases, and 6 bases had no gene match. CDR3 size: 15 residues. CDR1 and CDR2 from the germline V gene are SGDLS and YYNGEE. CDR3 residues: CASSFSGTSGDTQYF. CDR3 DNA: TGTGCCAGCAGCTTTTCCGGGACTAGCGGAGATACGCAGTATTTT.

This clonotype was counted a few times. The chain uses TRBV20-1 and TRBJ2-1; 16 nucleotides line up with TRBD2. The germline gives CDR1 DFQATT, CDR2 SNEGSKA (reference sequence). The CDR3 covers 16 residues. V was clipped by 6 bases and J by 7 bases; unmatched bases: 9. Here the CDR3 DNA reads TGCAGTGCCATGGGGACTAGCGGGGGGGCGGAGAATGAGCAGTTCTTC. It specifies CSAMGTSGGAENEQFF.

The V call is TRBV20-1, the J call TRBJ2-1, with 9 bases that match TRBD2. The junction had 6 bases not matched to a gene; V was cut back by 2 bases and J by 4 bases. CDR3 length equals 15 residues. CDR1 is DFQATT and CDR2 is SNEGSKA in the germline V gene (reference sequence). The CDR3 DNA reads as TGCAGTGCTAGACCTCTAGCGGGGAAATACAATGAGCAGTTCTTC. Translation gives CSARPLAGKYNEQFF.

In its sample, this clonotype was seen many times. The rearrangement links TRBV7-3 to TRBJ1-1; D is unresolved. V was cut by 4 bases and J by 0 bases, with 6 bases left in between. The CDR3 consists of 13 residues. Germline-derived CDR1 and CDR2 are SGHTA and FQGTGA. The chain's CDR3 is CASSYTLNTEAFF. The CDR3 region has the DNA TGTGCCAGCAGCTATACACTGAACACTGAAGCTTTCTTT.

This clonotype appeared many times. The rearrangement links TRBV29-1 to TRBJ2-2, with 11 bases lining up with TRBD1. Germline V gene lookup returns CDR1 SQVTM and CDR2 ANQGSEA. After removal of 3 bases from V and 3 bases from J, the junction contained 6 bases not matched to a gene. This CDR3 comprises 16 residues. The CDR3 sequence is CSVDLTGQGDTGELFF. Here the CDR3 DNA reads TGCAGCGTTGATTTGACGGGACAGGGGGACACCGGGGAGCTGTTTTTT.

The chain links TRBV7-2 to TRBJ2-1, with TRBD2 matching 12 bases. The germline CDR1 and CDR2 sequences are SGHTA and FQGNSA. Unmatched junction bases numbered 7, after V lost 5 bases and J lost 5 bases. The CDR3 is 16 amino acids. The CDR3 DNA reads as TGTGCCAGCAGCGCCCTAGCGGGGGGGCCGCACAATGAGCAGTTCTTC. Translation: CASSALAGGPHNEQFF.

This clonotype was recorded a few times. The chain joins TRBV20-1 to TRBJ1-1, with D uncertain. Trimming left V 6 bases short and J 1 base short, with 15 bases between. Per the germline V gene, CDR1 is DFQATT and CDR2 is SNEGSKA (reference sequence). There are 14 residues in the CDR3. This CDR3 is CSALGGRQNTEAFF. In DNA, the CDR3 is TGCAGTGCCCTAGGTGGCAGGCAGAACACTGAAGCTTTCTTT.

The chain links TRBV7-9 to TRBJ1-2; D is undetermined. Looked up from germline, CDR1 is SEHNR and CDR2 is FQNEAQ (reference sequence). This CDR3 has 16 amino acids. The ends were cut back, 5 bases at V and 0 bases at J, with 16 bases in the middle. The CDR3 sequence: CASSDGPLKSNYGYTF. The CDR3 DNA reads as TGTGCCAGCAGCGATGGGCCACTTAAGTCTAACTATGGCTACACCTTC.

In this sample, this clonotype turned up a few times. This chain uses TRBV10-3 with TRBJ2-7; D is unclear. There are 11 residues in the CDR3. The germline gives CDR1 ENHRY, CDR2 SYGVKD. The germline V and J ends were trimmed by 11 bases and 7 bases, with 15 bases remaining between them. The DNA of the CDR3 is TGTGCCCCCTGGATGGGTATAGAGCAGTACTTC. It translates to CAPWMGIEQYF.

This clonotype was counted a few times. The chain uses TRBV3-1 and TRBJ2-1, with D unclear. V lost 3 bases and J 0 bases, leaving 9 bases between the germline ends. The CDR3 contains 15 residues. Per the germline V gene, CDR1 is LGHDT and CDR2 is YNNKEL (reference sequence). Written as DNA, the CDR3 is TGTGCCAGCAGCCATCTACGGAGCTCCTACAATGAGCAGTTCTTC. It encodes CASSHLRSSYNEQFF.